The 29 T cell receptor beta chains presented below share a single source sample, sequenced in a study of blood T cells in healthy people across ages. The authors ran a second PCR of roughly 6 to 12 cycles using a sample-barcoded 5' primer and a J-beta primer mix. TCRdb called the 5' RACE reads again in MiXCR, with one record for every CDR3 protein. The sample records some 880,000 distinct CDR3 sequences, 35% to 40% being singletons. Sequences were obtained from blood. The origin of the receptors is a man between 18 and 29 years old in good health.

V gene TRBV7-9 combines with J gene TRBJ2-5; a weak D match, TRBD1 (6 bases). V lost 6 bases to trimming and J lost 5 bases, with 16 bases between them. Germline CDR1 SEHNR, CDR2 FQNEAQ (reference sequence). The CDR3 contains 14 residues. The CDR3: CASRNNRVGETQYF. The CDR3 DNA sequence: TGTGCCAGCAGAAACAACAGGGTAGGGGAGACCCAGTACTTC.

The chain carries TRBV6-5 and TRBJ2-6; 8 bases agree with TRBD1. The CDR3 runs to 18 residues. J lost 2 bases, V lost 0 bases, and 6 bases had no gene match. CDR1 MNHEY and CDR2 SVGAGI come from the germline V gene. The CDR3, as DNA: TGTGCCAGCAGTTACTCTGGGTACAGGGGGGCTGGGGCCAACGTCCTGACTTTC. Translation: CASSYSGYRGAGANVLTF.

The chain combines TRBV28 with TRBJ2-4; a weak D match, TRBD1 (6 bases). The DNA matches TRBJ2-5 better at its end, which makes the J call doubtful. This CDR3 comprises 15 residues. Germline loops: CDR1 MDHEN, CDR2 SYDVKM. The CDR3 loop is CASSPTDRRTGTQYF. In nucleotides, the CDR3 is TGTGCCAGCAGTCCCACGGACAGACGAACAGGGACCCAGTACTTC.

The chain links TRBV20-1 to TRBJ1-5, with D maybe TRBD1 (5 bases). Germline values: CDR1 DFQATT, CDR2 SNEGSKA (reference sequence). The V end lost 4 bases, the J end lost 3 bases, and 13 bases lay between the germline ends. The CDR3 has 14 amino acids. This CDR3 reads CSAMEGRDNQPQHF. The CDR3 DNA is TGCAGTGCTATGGAAGGCAGGGACAATCAGCCCCAGCATTTT.

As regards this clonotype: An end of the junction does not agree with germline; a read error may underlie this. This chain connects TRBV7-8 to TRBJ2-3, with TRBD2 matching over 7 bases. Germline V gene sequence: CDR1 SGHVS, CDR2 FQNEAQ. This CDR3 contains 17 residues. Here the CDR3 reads CANSLARGTGETDTRYF. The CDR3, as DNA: TGTGCCAACAGCTTAGCGCGGGGGACGGGGGAGACAGATACGCGGTATTTT.

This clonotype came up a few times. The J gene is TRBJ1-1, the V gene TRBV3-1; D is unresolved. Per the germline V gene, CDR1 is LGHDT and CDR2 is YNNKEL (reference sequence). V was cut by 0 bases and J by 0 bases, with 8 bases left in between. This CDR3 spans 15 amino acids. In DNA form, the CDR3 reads TGTGCCAGCAGCCAAGAGCGGATTCTGAACACTGAAGCTTTCTTT. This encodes CASSQERILNTEAFF.

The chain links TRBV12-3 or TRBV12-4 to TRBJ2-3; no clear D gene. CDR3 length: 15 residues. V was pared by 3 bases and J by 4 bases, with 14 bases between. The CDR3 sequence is CASSFGISFPDTQYF. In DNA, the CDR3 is TGTGCCAGCAGTTTTGGGATTAGCTTTCCAGATACGCAGTATTTT.

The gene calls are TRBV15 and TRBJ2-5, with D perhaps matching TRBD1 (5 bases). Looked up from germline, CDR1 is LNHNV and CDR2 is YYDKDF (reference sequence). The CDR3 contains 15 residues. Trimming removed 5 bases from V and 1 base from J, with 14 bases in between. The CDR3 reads CATSHMWGGQETQYF. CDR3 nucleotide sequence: TGTGCCACCAGCCACATGTGGGGCGGCCAAGAGACCCAGTACTTC.

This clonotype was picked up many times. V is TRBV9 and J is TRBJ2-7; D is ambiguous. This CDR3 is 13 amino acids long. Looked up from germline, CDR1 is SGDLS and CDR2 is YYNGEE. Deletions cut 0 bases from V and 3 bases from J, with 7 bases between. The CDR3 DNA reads TGTGCCAGCAGCGTAGGTGCCGGCTACGAGCAGTACTTC. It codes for CASSVGAGYEQYF.

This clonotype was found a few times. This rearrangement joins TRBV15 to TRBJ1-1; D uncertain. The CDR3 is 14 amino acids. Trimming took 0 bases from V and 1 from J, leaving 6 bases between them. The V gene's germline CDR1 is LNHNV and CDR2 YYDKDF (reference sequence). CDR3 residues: CATSRDVANTEAFF. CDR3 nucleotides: TGTGCCACCAGCAGAGATGTTGCGAACACTGAAGCTTTCTTT. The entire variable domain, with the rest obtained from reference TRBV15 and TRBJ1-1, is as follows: DAMVIQNPRYQVTQFGKPVTLSCSQTLNHNVMYWYQQKSSQAPKLLFHYYDKDFNNEADTPDNFQSRRPNTSFCFLDIRSPGLGDTAMYLCATSRDVANTEAFFGQGTRLTVV.

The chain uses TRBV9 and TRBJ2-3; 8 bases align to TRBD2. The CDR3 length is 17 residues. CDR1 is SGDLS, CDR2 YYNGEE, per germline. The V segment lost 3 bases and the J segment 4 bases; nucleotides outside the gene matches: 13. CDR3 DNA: TGTGCCAGCAGCGCCCCGGGAACAGCGGGGGAGGCAGATACGCAGTATTTT. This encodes CASSAPGTAGEADTQYF.

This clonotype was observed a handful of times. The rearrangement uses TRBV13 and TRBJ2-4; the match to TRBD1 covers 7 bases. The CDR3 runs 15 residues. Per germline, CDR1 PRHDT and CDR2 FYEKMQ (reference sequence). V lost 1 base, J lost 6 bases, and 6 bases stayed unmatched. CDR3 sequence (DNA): TGTGCCAGCAGCTTAGAAGAGGGGGCAACAAACATTCAGTACTTC. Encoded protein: CASSLEEGATNIQYF.

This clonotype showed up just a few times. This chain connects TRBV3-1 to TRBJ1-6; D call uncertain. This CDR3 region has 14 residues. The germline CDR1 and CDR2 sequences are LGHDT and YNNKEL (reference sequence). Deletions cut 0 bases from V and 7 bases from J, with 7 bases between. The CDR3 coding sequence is TGTGCCAGCAGCCAAGAAGTAGGGAATTCACCCCTCCACTTT. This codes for CASSQEVGNSPLHF.

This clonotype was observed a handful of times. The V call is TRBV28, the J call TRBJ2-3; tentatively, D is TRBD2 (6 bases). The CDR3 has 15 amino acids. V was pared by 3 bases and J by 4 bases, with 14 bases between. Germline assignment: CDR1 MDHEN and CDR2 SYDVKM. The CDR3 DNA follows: TGTGCCAGCAGTTTTCATTTAGGGAGGCCAGATACGCAGTATTTT. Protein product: CASSFHLGRPDTQYF.

The CDR3 nucleotides are TGTGCCAGCTCACCGGCGGACTTACCTCCCTACGAGCAGTACTTC. Translating gives CASSPADLPPYEQYF. The rearrangement uses TRBV18 and TRBJ2-5, with D possibly TRBD2 on 5 matching bases. The DNA end lines up better with TRBJ2-7; the J call may be wrong. Per germline, CDR1 KGHSH and CDR2 LQKENI. This CDR3 has 15 residues.

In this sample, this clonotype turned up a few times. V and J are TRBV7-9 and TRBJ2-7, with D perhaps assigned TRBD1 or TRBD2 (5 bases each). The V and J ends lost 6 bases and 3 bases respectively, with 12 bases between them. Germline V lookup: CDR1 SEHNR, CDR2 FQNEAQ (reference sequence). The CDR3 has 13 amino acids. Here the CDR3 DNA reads TGTGCCAGCAGACCCTGGGACGGCTACGAGCAGTACTTC. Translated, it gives CASRPWDGYEQYF.

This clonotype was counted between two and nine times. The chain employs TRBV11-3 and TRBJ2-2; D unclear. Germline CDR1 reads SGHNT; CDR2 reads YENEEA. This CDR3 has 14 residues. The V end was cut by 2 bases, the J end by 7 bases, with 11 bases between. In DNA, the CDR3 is TGTGCCAGCAGCTTAAAGTTAGCTGGCGGGGAGCTGTTTTTT. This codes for CASSLKLAGGELFF.

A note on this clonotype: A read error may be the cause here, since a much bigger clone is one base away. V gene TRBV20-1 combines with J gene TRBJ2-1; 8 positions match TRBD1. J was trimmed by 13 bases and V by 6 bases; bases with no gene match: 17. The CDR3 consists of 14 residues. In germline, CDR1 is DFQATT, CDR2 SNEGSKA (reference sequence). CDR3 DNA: TGCAGTGCCTCCAGGGGGCTGTATTCGGAGACCCAGTTCTTC. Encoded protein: CSASRGLYSETQFF.

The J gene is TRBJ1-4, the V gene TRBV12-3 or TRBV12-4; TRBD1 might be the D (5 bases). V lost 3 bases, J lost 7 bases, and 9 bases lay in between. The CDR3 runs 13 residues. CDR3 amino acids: CASSFFGGEKLFF. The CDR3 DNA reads TGTGCCAGCAGTTTTTTCGGGGGTGAAAAACTGTTTTTT.

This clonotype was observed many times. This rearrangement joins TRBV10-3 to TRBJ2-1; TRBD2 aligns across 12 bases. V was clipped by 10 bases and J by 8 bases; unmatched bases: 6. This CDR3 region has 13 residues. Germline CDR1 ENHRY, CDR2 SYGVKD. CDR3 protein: CATRTSGADEQFF. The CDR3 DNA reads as TGTGCCACCCGGACTAGCGGGGCTGATGAGCAGTTCTTC.

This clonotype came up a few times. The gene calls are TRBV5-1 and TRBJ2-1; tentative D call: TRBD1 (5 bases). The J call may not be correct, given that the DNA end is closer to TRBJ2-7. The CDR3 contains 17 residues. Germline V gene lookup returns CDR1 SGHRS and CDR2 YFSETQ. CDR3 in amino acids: CASSLAGDSSSYNEQYF. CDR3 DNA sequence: TGCGCCAGCAGCTTGGCCGGTGACAGCAGCTCCTACAATGAGCAGTACTTC.

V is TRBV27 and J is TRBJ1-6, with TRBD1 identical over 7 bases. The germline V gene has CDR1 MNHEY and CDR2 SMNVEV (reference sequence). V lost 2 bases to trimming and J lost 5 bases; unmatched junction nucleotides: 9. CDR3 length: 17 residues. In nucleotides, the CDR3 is TGTGCCAGCAGTTTAGGGGCAGGGGGTACACATAATTCACCCCTCCACTTT. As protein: CASSLGAGGTHNSPLHF.

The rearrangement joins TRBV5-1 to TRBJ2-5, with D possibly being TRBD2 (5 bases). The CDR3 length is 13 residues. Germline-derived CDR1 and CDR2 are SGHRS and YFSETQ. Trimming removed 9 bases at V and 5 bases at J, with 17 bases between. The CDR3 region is CATSDPSGETQYF. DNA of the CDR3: TGCGCCACGAGTGACCCCTCGGGGGAGACCCAGTACTTC.

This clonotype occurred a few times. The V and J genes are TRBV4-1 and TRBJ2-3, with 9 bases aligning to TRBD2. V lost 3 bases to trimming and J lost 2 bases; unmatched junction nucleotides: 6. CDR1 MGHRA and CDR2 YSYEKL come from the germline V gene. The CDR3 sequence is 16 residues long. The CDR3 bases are TGCGCCAGCAGCCATCCGAGCGGGGGGCACACAGATACGCAGTATTTT. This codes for CASSHPSGGHTDTQYF.

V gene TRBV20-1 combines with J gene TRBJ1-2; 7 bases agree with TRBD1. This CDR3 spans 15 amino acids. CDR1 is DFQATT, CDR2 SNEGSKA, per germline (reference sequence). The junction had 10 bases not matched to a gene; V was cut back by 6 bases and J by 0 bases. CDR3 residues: CSAPPSGTANYGYTF. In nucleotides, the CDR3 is TGCAGTGCCCCACCATCCGGGACAGCTAACTATGGCTACACCTTC.

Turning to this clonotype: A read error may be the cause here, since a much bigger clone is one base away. The CDR3 loop reads CSGQGQGNYGYTF. In nucleotides, the CDR3 is TGCAGCGGTCAAGGACAGGGTAACTATGGCTACACCTTC. The chain is built from TRBV29-1 and TRBJ1-2; 8 positions match TRBD1. The CDR3 loop spans 13 amino acids. The junction had 5 bases not matched to a gene; V was cut back by 7 bases and J by 1 base. Germline CDR1 and CDR2: SQVTM and ANQGSEA.

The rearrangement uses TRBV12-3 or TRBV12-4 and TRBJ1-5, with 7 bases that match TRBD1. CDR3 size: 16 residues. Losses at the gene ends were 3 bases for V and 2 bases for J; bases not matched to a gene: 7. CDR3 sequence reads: CASSFGWQGGNQPQHF. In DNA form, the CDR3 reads TGTGCCAGCAGTTTCGGATGGCAGGGGGGCAATCAGCCCCAGCATTTT.

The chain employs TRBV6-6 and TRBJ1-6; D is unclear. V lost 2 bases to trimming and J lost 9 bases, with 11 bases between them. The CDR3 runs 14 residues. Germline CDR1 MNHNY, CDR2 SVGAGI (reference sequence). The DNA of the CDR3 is TGTGCCAGCAGTTACGCGGGTTCCGGTTCACCCCTCCACTTT. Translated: CASSYAGSGSPLHF.

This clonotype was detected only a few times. CDR3: CASSSRDRNEQFF. The CDR3 DNA is TGTGCCAGCAGCTCACGAGACAGGAATGAGCAGTTCTTC. V usage is TRBV13 and J usage is TRBJ2-1; D might be TRBD1 (6 bases). From germline, CDR1 is PRHDT and CDR2 FYEKMQ (reference sequence). Trimming shortened V by 4 bases and J by 7 bases, and 11 bases separated the two germline ends. This CDR3 region has 13 residues.